This passage covers 7 T cell receptor beta chains from one sample sequenced in a study of blood T cells in healthy people across ages. Primers used in a second PCR of roughly 6 to 12 cycles were a sample-barcoded 5' primer and a J-beta primer mix. TCRdb analysed the 5' RACE reads with MiXCR anew, one entry per CDR3 protein. This table has more than 1,000,000 distinct CDR3 sequences, almost 25% appearing once. The sample was also reused in another study, on T cells of mothers and their children.

The sequenced material came from blood. The receptors derive from a girl under 10 years old in good health.

This clonotype was found a few times. The chain has TRBV4-3 and TRBJ2-2; 7 bases match TRBD2. J was trimmed by 7 bases and V by 0 bases; bases with no gene match: 8. Per the germline V gene, CDR1 is LGHNA and CDR2 is YSLEER. The CDR3 spans 16 residues. CDR3 region: CASSQDRDSGHGELFF. The CDR3 coding sequence is TGCGCCAGCAGCCAAGATCGAGATAGCGGGCACGGGGAGCTGTTTTTT.

This clonotype was seen only a few times. CDR3 DNA: TGCAGTGCTAGAGTCACAGAGAGGCATGGCTACACCTTC. The encoded protein is CSARVTERHGYTF. The gene calls are TRBV20-1 and TRBJ1-2; unclear D gene. Germline V gene sequence: CDR1 DFQATT, CDR2 SNEGSKA (reference sequence). V gave up 1 base and J gave up 6 bases, with 12 bases separating them. This CDR3 contains 13 residues.

There are many counts of this clonotype. The chain couples TRBV20-1 to TRBJ2-2; 11 bases map to TRBD1. CDR1 and CDR2 (germline): DFQATT, SNEGSKA (reference sequence). V dropped 0 bases and J dropped 4; count of bases not matched to a gene: 4. The CDR3 extends over 16 amino acids. The CDR3 DNA reads TGCAGTGCTAGAGAACCGGACAGGGGGCTCACCGGGGAGCTGTTTTTT. Encoded protein: CSAREPDRGLTGELFF.

A note on this clonotype: The CDR3 ends on some other residue instead of the conserved phenylalanine or tryptophan, so this is likely a read error. The V call is TRBV7-2, the J call TRBJ2-7; D remains unclear. In germline, CDR1 is SGHTA, CDR2 FQGNSA. V shed 2 bases and J shed 2 bases, with 13 bases lying between them. The CDR3 is made up of 15 amino acids. The CDR3 loop is CASSLFPGQTYEQYS. CDR3 in DNA: TGTGCCAGCAGCTTATTCCCGGGCCAAACCTACGAGCAGTACTCC.

In the case of this clonotype: An end of the junction differs from the germline gene, which may be a read error. The chain couples TRBV9 to TRBJ1-3; D call uncertain. Per the germline V gene, CDR1 is SGDLS and CDR2 is YYNGEE. The CDR3 is 15 amino acids. The CDR3, as DNA: TGTGCCAGCAGCGTAGAGGTAATCTCTGGAAACACCATATACTTT. Translated: CASSVEVISGNTIYF.

This clonotype was counted only a few times. The chain joins TRBV6-5 to TRBJ2-5, with TRBD2 as a possible D gene (5 bases). The CDR3 loop spans 15 amino acids. Trimming removed 6 bases from V and 1 base from J, with 15 bases in between. Germline V gene sequence: CDR1 MNHEY, CDR2 SVGAGI. In DNA form, the CDR3 reads TGTGCCAGCAGCCCCACGCGGGCCCTCCAAGAGACCCAGTACTTC. This codes for CASSPTRALQETQYF.

J is TRBJ2-5 and V is TRBV2; tentatively, D is TRBD1 or TRBD2 (7 bases each). The DNA end lines up better with TRBJ2-7; the J call may be wrong. Per germline, CDR1 SNHLY and CDR2 FYNNEI. This CDR3 has 15 residues. The CDR3 loop reads CASQGQGGGAYEQYF. The DNA of the CDR3 is TGTGCCTCTCAAGGGCAGGGGGGGGGAGCCTACGAGCAGTACTTC.